This TCR beta chain was recovered during a study of Graves' ophthalmopathy and Graves' hyperthyroidism. Study observations and caveats: Ophthalmopathy cases were distinguished from stable hyperthyroidism by a 13-signature model, reaching about 90% sensitivity and 81.08% specificity.

This CDR3 region has 15 residues. Germline assignment: CDR1 MNHEY and CDR2 SMNVEV (reference sequence). With V trimmed by 5 bases and J by 1 base, 4 bases remained unmatched. For repertoire sequencing, the TCR beta CDR3 regions were amplified from RNA transcripts. The first-round RT-PCR employed HTBI primers together with the Qiagen OneStep RT-PCR kit. A multiplex PCR was then performed as the second round. TCRdb redid the calling of the multiplex PCR reads with MiXCR, one entry per CDR3 protein. The sample records about 620,000 distinct CDR3 sequences, 22% being singletons. Enrolled hyperthyroidism patients had a new diagnosis, a duration under 2 months, and an age of 18 to 65. Other autoimmune diseases, uncontrolled infections, pregnancy or lactation excluded patients from enrollment. PBMCs were obtained from 10 ml of fresh peripheral blood. This clonotype was found a few times. As yet, its antigen is unknown.

The sequenced sample was peripheral blood. The TCR was taken from a woman aged 18 to 35 with stable Graves' hyperthyroidism. Some clones in this sample may be carry-over from other donors' samples. This chain connects TRBV27 to TRBJ2-2; 7 bases line up with TRBD2. CDR3 sequence: CASSVLAVNTGELFF. The CDR3, as DNA: TGTGCCAGCAGTGTGCTAGCGGTGAACACCGGGGAGCTGTTTTTT.